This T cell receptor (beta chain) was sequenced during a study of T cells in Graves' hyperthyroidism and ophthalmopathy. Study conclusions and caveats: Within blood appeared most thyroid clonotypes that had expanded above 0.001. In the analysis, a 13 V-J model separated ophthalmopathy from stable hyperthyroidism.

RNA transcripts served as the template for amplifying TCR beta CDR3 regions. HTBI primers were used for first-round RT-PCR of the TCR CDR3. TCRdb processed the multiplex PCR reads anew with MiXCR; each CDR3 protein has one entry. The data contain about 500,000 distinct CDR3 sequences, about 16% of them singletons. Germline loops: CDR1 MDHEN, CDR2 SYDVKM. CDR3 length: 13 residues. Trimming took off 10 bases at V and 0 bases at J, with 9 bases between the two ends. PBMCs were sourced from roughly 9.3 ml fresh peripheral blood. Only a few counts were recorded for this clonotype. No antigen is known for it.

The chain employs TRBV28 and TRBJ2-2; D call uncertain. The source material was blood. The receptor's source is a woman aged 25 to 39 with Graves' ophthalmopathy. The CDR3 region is CAITGPNTGELFF. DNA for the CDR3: TGTGCCATTACGGGCCCGAACACCGGGGAGCTGTTTTTT.